Listed below are T cell receptor beta chains from one sample, sequenced in a study of blood T cell repertoires in COVID-19. Libraries were prepared by immunoSEQ multiplex PCR; TCRdb keeps only in-frame clonotypes and omits some of them. This sample yields under 250,000 clones, of which more than 75% are seen a single time; approximately 5.5% belongs to the top ten. Sequences were obtained from peripheral blood. All receptors derive from a woman older than 75 with COVID-19, enrolled during active disease. The CDR3 runs from the conserved cysteine through the conserved F or W. The D gene is left open where the match is weak. Clone size is given for some rows only: seen once, a few or many times, or a class if the clone is expanded.

clone_size: once
d_call: TRBD1
v_call: TRBV5-4
j_call: TRBJ2-3
cdr3_aa: CASSYGQGRIDTQYF
cdr3_nt: TGTGCCAGCAGCTACGGACAGGGGAGAATTGATACGCAGTATTTT

clone_size: .
d_call: .
v_call: TRBV24-1
j_call: TRBJ2-2
cdr3_aa: CATSEDRNTGELFF
cdr3_nt: TGTGCCACCAGTGAAGACAGAAACACCGGGGAGCTGTTTTTT

clone_size: .
d_call: .
v_call: TRBV11-3
j_call: TRBJ2-3
cdr3_aa: CASSGRSGGSSTDTQYF
cdr3_nt: TGTGCCAGCAGCGGACGCTCCGGAGGTTCTAGCACAGATACGCAGTATTTT

clone_size: .
d_call: .
v_call: TRBV12-3/TRBV12-4
j_call: TRBJ1-2
cdr3_aa: CASSLTVNYGYTF
cdr3_nt: TGTGCCAGCAGCTTGACAGTGAACTATGGCTACACCTTC

clone_size: .
d_call: .
v_call: TRBV15
j_call: TRBJ2-5
cdr3_aa: CATSTSGFQETQYF
cdr3_nt: TGTGCCACCAGCACAAGCGGTTTCCAAGAGACCCAGTACTTC

clone_size: few
d_call: TRBD2
v_call: TRBV4-2
j_call: TRBJ2-1
cdr3_aa: CASSQASSGGPYNEQFF
cdr3_nt: TGTGCCAGCAGCCAAGCGTCTAGCGGGGGGCCCTACAATGAGCAGTTCTTC

clone_size: .
d_call: .
v_call: TRBV5-1
j_call: TRBJ2-5
cdr3_aa: CASSLGALGGQETQYF
cdr3_nt: TGCGCCAGCAGCTTGGGAGCGCTAGGGGGACAAGAGACCCAGTACTTC

clone_size: once
d_call: .
v_call: TRBV7-2
j_call: TRBJ2-7
cdr3_aa: CASSQEWYEQYF
cdr3_nt: TGTGCCAGCAGCCAAGAGTGGTACGAGCAGTACTTC

clone_size: .
d_call: .
v_call: TRBV7-9
j_call: TRBJ1-6
cdr3_aa: CASSLELTNSPLHF
cdr3_nt: TGTGCCAGCAGCTTAGAACTTACCAATTCACCCCTCCACTTT

clone_size: .
d_call: TRBD1
v_call: TRBV19
j_call: TRBJ2-7
cdr3_aa: CASSISGQRNSYEQYF
cdr3_nt: TGTGCCAGTAGTATATCGGGACAGAGAAACTCCTACGAGCAGTACTTC

clone_size: .
d_call: .
v_call: TRBV18
j_call: TRBJ1-4
cdr3_aa: CASSPWGGENEKLFF
cdr3_nt: TGTGCCAGCTCACCGTGGGGAGGGGAGAATGAAAAACTGTTTTTT

clone_size: .
d_call: TRBD1
v_call: TRBV28
j_call: TRBJ1-2
cdr3_aa: CASSRDRGDYGYTF
cdr3_nt: TGTGCCAGCAGCCGGGACAGGGGGGACTATGGCTACACCTTC

clone_size: .
d_call: .
v_call: TRBV7-8
j_call: TRBJ1-3
cdr3_aa: CASSLRGGNTIYF
cdr3_nt: TGTGCCAGCAGCTTAAGGGGTGGAAACACCATATATTTT

clone_size: once
d_call: TRBD2
v_call: TRBV6-2/TRBV6-3
j_call: TRBJ2-1
cdr3_aa: CASSDLGSGGVYEQFF
cdr3_nt: TGTGCCAGCAGTGACTTGGGTAGCGGGGGGGTTTATGAGCAGTTCTTC

clone_size: .
d_call: TRBD1
v_call: TRBV6-1
j_call: TRBJ1-2
cdr3_aa: CASSDPGTGDYYGYTF
cdr3_nt: TGTGCCAGCAGTGACCCCGGGACAGGGGACTACTATGGCTACACCTTC

clone_size: .
d_call: TRBD1
v_call: TRBV7-2
j_call: TRBJ1-2
cdr3_aa: CASSPFETGTKKNYGYTF
cdr3_nt: TGTGCCAGCAGCCCATTTGAGACAGGGACAAAAAAAAACTATGGCTACACCTTC

clone_size: .
d_call: TRBD2
v_call: TRBV5-1
j_call: TRBJ2-5
cdr3_aa: CASSLETSDRETQYF
cdr3_nt: TGCGCCAGCAGCTTGGAGACTAGCGATCGAGAGACCCAGTACTTC

clone_size: .
d_call: TRBD1
v_call: TRBV28
j_call: TRBJ1-2
cdr3_aa: CASTPGQGVLGYTF
cdr3_nt: TGTGCCAGCACGCCCGGACAGGGGGTATTGGGCTACACCTTC

clone_size: few
d_call: TRBD2
v_call: TRBV28
j_call: TRBJ2-1
cdr3_aa: CASSPSGVGYNEQFF
cdr3_nt: TGTGCCAGCAGTCCTAGCGGGGTTGGCTACAATGAGCAGTTCTTC

clone_size: .
d_call: TRBD1
v_call: TRBV10-2
j_call: TRBJ1-1
cdr3_aa: CASTSEGQGAQAFF
cdr3_nt: TGCGCCAGCACCTCAGAAGGACAGGGTGCCCAAGCTTTCTTT

clone_size: once
d_call: TRBD1
v_call: TRBV24-1
j_call: TRBJ2-1
cdr3_aa: CATNPGQGAEQFF
cdr3_nt: TGTGCCACCAACCCGGGACAGGGGGCTGAGCAGTTCTTC

clone_size: .
d_call: .
v_call: TRBV6-1
j_call: TRBJ2-2
cdr3_aa: CASSEMGQNTGELFF
cdr3_nt: TGTGCCAGCAGTGAAATGGGACAGAACACCGGGGAGCTGTTTTTT

clone_size: few
d_call: TRBD2
v_call: TRBV11-1
j_call: TRBJ2-1
cdr3_aa: CASSLGGGLDEQFF
cdr3_nt: TGTGCCAGCAGCTTAGGCGGGGGGTTAGATGAGCAGTTCTTC

clone_size: .
d_call: .
v_call: TRBV19
j_call: TRBJ1-5
cdr3_aa: CASRTQGSGNQPQHF
cdr3_nt: TGTGCCAGTAGAACACAGGGATCGGGCAATCAGCCCCAGCATTTT

clone_size: .
d_call: TRBD1
v_call: TRBV5-4
j_call: TRBJ1-1
cdr3_aa: CASSFAGGVNTEAFF
cdr3_nt: TGTGCCAGCAGCTTCGCAGGGGGCGTGAACACTGAAGCTTTCTTT

clone_size: once
d_call: TRBD1
v_call: TRBV5-1
j_call: TRBJ1-6
cdr3_aa: CASREGSGTGGNSPLHF
cdr3_nt: TGCGCCAGCAGAGAAGGTTCCGGGACAGGGGGGAATTCACCCCTCCACTTT

clone_size: .
d_call: TRBD1
v_call: TRBV6-2/TRBV6-3
j_call: TRBJ1-5
cdr3_aa: CASSHPDRASIGNQPQHF
cdr3_nt: TGTGCCAGCAGTCATCCGGACAGGGCATCAATTGGCAATCAGCCCCAGCATTTT

clone_size: .
d_call: .
v_call: TRBV6-6
j_call: TRBJ1-5
cdr3_aa: CASSLSYSNQPQHF
cdr3_nt: TGTGCCAGCAGTTTATCTTATAGCAATCAGCCCCAGCATTTT

clone_size: .
d_call: .
v_call: TRBV24-1
j_call: TRBJ2-5
cdr3_aa: CATSDLAGIGETQYF
cdr3_nt: TGTGCCACCAGTGATTTGGCAGGGATAGGAGAGACCCAGTACTTC

clone_size: .
d_call: TRBD1
v_call: TRBV18
j_call: TRBJ2-7
cdr3_aa: CASSALGQASYEQYF
cdr3_nt: TGTGCCAGCTCAGCACTAGGACAGGCGTCCTACGAGCAGTACTTC

clone_size: .
d_call: .
v_call: TRBV19
j_call: TRBJ1-5
cdr3_aa: CASRSGFSNQPQHF
cdr3_nt: TGTGCCAGTAGATCGGGGTTTAGCAATCAGCCCCAGCATTTT

clone_size: .
d_call: .
v_call: TRBV7-2
j_call: TRBJ1-6
cdr3_aa: CASSGRVYEDSPLHF
cdr3_nt: TGTGCCAGCAGCGGGCGGGTCTACGAGGATTCACCCCTCCACTTT

clone_size: .
d_call: TRBD1
v_call: TRBV19
j_call: TRBJ2-1
cdr3_aa: CASSGRGQGKANNEQFF
cdr3_nt: TGTGCCAGTAGTGGGAGGGGACAGGGAAAAGCGAACAATGAGCAGTTCTTC

clone_size: .
d_call: .
v_call: TRBV7-2
j_call: TRBJ1-1
cdr3_aa: CASSSKGGTEAFF
cdr3_nt: TGTGCCAGCAGCTCCAAAGGGGGCACTGAAGCTTTCTTT

clone_size: .
d_call: .
v_call: TRBV28
j_call: TRBJ1-2
cdr3_aa: CASSSRNRERLDGYTF
cdr3_nt: TGTGCCAGCAGCTCCAGAAACAGGGAGAGGTTGGATGGCTACACCTTC

clone_size: .
d_call: .
v_call: TRBV27
j_call: TRBJ2-5
cdr3_aa: CASRRRPLVGETQYF
cdr3_nt: TGTGCCAGCAGGCGGCGGCCACTGGTCGGAGAGACCCAGTACTTC

clone_size: .
d_call: TRBD2
v_call: TRBV11-3
j_call: TRBJ2-5
cdr3_aa: CASSLGPTSGKETQYF
cdr3_nt: TGTGCCAGCAGCTTAGGCCCGACTAGCGGAAAAGAGACCCAGTACTTC

clone_size: .
d_call: TRBD1
v_call: TRBV28
j_call: TRBJ1-5
cdr3_aa: CASSSPGTGDQPQHF
cdr3_nt: TGTGCCAGCAGTTCCCCCGGGACAGGGGATCAGCCCCAGCATTTT

clone_size: .
d_call: TRBD2
v_call: TRBV5-1
j_call: TRBJ2-3
cdr3_aa: CASSSSGAVTDTQYF
cdr3_nt: TGCGCCAGCAGCTCCAGCGGGGCCGTCACAGATACGCAGTATTTT

clone_size: .
d_call: .
v_call: TRBV7-2
j_call: TRBJ2-7
cdr3_aa: CASSPGHSSYEQYF
cdr3_nt: TGTGCCAGCAGCCCAGGACACAGCTCCTACGAGCAGTACTTC

clone_size: .
d_call: .
v_call: TRBV6-1
j_call: TRBJ2-1
cdr3_aa: CASSDPGNEQFF
cdr3_nt: TGTGCCAGCAGTGACCCGGGAAATGAGCAGTTCTTC

clone_size: .
d_call: TRBD1
v_call: TRBV28
j_call: TRBJ1-2
cdr3_aa: CASSPQDREGYGYTF
cdr3_nt: TGTGCCAGCAGTCCTCAGGACAGGGAGGGCTATGGCTACACCTTC

clone_size: once
d_call: TRBD1
v_call: TRBV2
j_call: TRBJ2-5
cdr3_aa: CASMKDRTQETQYF
cdr3_nt: TGTGCCAGCATGAAGGACAGGACCCAAGAGACCCAGTACTTC